This T cell receptor beta chain appears in the sequencing data of a study of T cell changes during pregnancy in multiple sclerosis. Method: immunoSEQ multiplex PCR; TCRdb's copy keeps in-frame clones and lacks some. Here the sample spans about 36,000 clones, 92% being singletons. Germline lookup yields CDR1 MDHEN and CDR2 SYDVKM. The CDR3 length is 18 residues. Trimming took 6 bases from V and 2 from J; bases not matched to a gene: 18. This sample comprised CD4+ T cells from peripheral blood mononuclear cells, obtained after pregnancy. The V and J genes are TRBV28 and TRBJ2-7; 8 bases are a match to TRBD1. The TCR comes from a female donor with multiple sclerosis, enrolled in a pregnancy study. The CDR3 region is CASRSLSAGGVAPYEQYF. The CDR3 bases are TGTGCCAGCAGATCCCTTTCCGCAGGGGGCGTCGCGCCCTACGAGCAGTACTTC.